Shown below are 3 T cell receptor beta chains from a single sample sequenced in a study of siplizumab effects on memory and regulatory T cells. Repertoires were generated with immunoSEQ multiplex PCR, while TCRdb's copy carries only in-frame clones and drops some. Of about 50,000 clones listed, over 90% are singletons. Sequencing was performed on CD8+ T cells sorted from blood. The origin of the receptors is a human donor in good health.

The rearrangement links TRBV27 to TRBJ2-6; D may be TRBD1 or TRBD2 (5 bases each). The germline V gene encodes CDR1 MNHEY and CDR2 SMNVEV (reference sequence). The germline V and J ends were trimmed by 11 bases and 3 bases, with 23 bases remaining between them. This CDR3 is 17 amino acids long. Written as DNA, the CDR3 is TGTGCCTCCGGGGCCGTCTTGGACTTGTTTGGGGCCAACGTCCTGACTTTC. It is translated as CASGAVLDLFGANVLTF.

The chain is built from TRBV9 and TRBJ2-1; 8 bases fit TRBD2. This CDR3 is built from 13 residues. V shed 3 bases and J 8 bases; nucleotides not matched to a gene: 4. Germline CDR1 is SGDLS and CDR2 is YYNGEE. CDR3 DNA: TGTGCCAGCAGCGCCGGACTAGCCGATGAGCAGTTCTTC. Translated: CASSAGLADEQFF.

The rearrangement uses TRBV5-6 and TRBJ2-3, with unresolved D. Trimming cost V 0 bases and J 0 bases, with 11 bases left between them. The germline V gene has CDR1 SGHDT and CDR2 YYEEEE. CDR3 length: 16 amino acids. The CDR3 DNA reads as TGTGCCAGCAGCTTGGCCCCGGCAGCTAGCACAGATACGCAGTATTTT. Amino acids: CASSLAPAASTDTQYF.